These 4 T cell receptor beta chains came from one sample sequenced in a study of cytomegalovirus exposure and HLA in healthy donors. PCR primers comprised 60 Vbeta and 13 Jbeta primers. TCRdb's table, derived via immunoSEQ multiplex PCR, lists solely in-frame clones and lacks some. Of some 120,000 clones listed, roughly three quarters were seen once; the top ten hold under 13%. Sequences were obtained from PBMCs. All receptors derive from a man younger than 45 in good health and CMV-seropositive.

The V call is TRBV5-8, the J call TRBJ1-4, with D maybe TRBD1 (6 bases). Germline CDR1 is SGHTS and CDR2 is YDEGEE. The CDR3 sequence is 13 residues long. V lost 0 bases to trimming and J lost 11 bases, with 11 bases between them. The CDR3 here is CASSLGGQAKLFF. The CDR3 DNA is TGTGCCAGCAGCTTGGGGGGGCAGGCGAAACTGTTTTTT.

The chain combines TRBV30 with TRBJ2-2; D unresolved. This CDR3 spans 13 amino acids. Germline assignment: CDR1 GTSNPN and CDR2 SVGIG (reference sequence). Trimming took 1 base from V and 1 from J, leaving 4 bases between them. The CDR3 is CAWSGQNTGELFF. The DNA of the CDR3 is TGTGCCTGGAGTGGTCAGAACACCGGGGAGCTGTTTTTT.

The V gene is TRBV7-9, the J gene TRBJ2-5, with TRBD2 matching 10 bases. In germline, CDR1 is SEHNR, CDR2 FQNEAQ (reference sequence). With 2 bases clipped from V and 1 base from J, the junction kept 4 bases outside the gene matches. The CDR3 is 16 residues long. The CDR3 sequence: CASSLYGLAVQETQYF. CDR3 sequence (DNA): TGTGCCAGCAGCTTATACGGACTAGCGGTCCAAGAGACCCAGTACTTC.

This sequence joins TRBV7-8 and TRBJ2-1; D is possibly TRBD2 (5 bases). The CDR3 is 18 amino acids. The ends were cut back, 3 bases at V and 0 bases at J, with 18 bases in the middle. Germline V gene data show CDR1 as SGHVS and CDR2 as FQNEAQ. The DNA of the CDR3 is TGTGCCAGCAGCTTGATGGCCATAGGTGGGAGCTCCTACAATGAGCAGTTCTTC. This sequence encodes CASSLMAIGGSSYNEQFF.